This TCR beta chain stems from a study of shared T cell receptors in the human thymus. The V gene's germline CDR1 is SGHRS and CDR2 YFSETQ. The CDR3 has 15 residues. V trimming: 0 bases; J trimming: 7 bases; junction bases outside the gene matches: 8. The data were produced by immunoSEQ multiplex PCR, yet TCRdb's version contains in-frame clones alone and is incomplete. Among tens of thousands of clones listed, over 90% were seen once. The sequencing input was thymocytes. This clonotype was obtained from a human donor. The V and J genes are TRBV5-1 and TRBJ1-2, with 8 positions matching TRBD1. The CDR3 loop reads CASSLARTGIGGYTF. The CDR3 DNA reads TGCGCCAGCAGCTTGGCCCGGACAGGGATAGGTGGCTACACCTTC. Supplemented by reference TRBV5-1 and TRBJ1-2, the full variable domain reads KAGVTQTPRYLIKTRGQQVTLSCSPISGHRSVSWYQQTPGQGLQFLFEYFSETQRNKGNFPGRFSGRQFSNSRSEMNVSTLELGDSALYLCASSLARTGIGGYTFGSGTRLTVV.